The clone carrying this T cell receptor (beta chain) was observed at least ten times. These data belong to a study of spatial heterogeneity in lung cancer. Study information: On average, each unique TCR and UMI combination appeared more than ten times in raw reads.

In TCRdb, the 5' RACE reads were re-called with MiXCR into one record per CDR3 protein. This table holds fewer than 20,000 distinct CDR3 sequences, around 21% found once. Stated time point: sample taken at primary tumor resection. Whole RNA obtained from tumor, nontumor lung or frozen PBMC underwent sequencing without sorting. The clonotype comes from a female donor with early-stage non-small cell lung cancer. Here the sequenced sample was PBMCs, taken at surgery.

The CDR3 nucleotides are TGTGCCAGCTCGCTTACCCCCCCGACAACCGGGGAGCTGTTTTTT. Amino acids: CASSLTPPTTGELFF. The rearrangement uses TRBV18 and TRBJ2-2; no clear D. Trimming removed 6 bases from V and 5 bases from J, with 16 bases in between. The CDR3 has 15 residues. Germline lookup yields CDR1 KGHSH and CDR2 LQKENI.